Listed below are T cell receptor beta chains from one sample, sequenced in a study of shared clonotypes between healthy human individuals. Clones were sequenced by immunoSEQ multiplex PCR, and TCRdb holds only the in-frame ones, with some missing. Of 2 million to 3 million clones in the sample, 90% to 95% were seen once. Material: naive CD4+ T cells from PBMCs. The receptors come from a man younger than 35 in good health. Some clones in this sample may be carry-over from other donors' samples. Both conserved end residues are part of each CDR3. Each record gives: clone size, D gene, V gene, J gene, CDR3 DNA, CDR3 protein. A D gene is named only where the DNA matches it firmly. A clone size is listed for some rows: how often the clone was seen (once, few, many), or a class if it is expanded.

>-|TRBD2|TRBV28|TRBJ2-7
TGTGCCAGCAGTGGAGGGGGTCTAGCGGGAGCCTACGAGCAGTACTTC
CASSGGGLAGAYEQYF
>-|-|TRBV7-2|TRBJ2-3
TGTGCCAGCAGATCGATGCGGGCCCCAGATACGCAGTATTTT
CASRSMRAPDTQYF
>-|-|TRBV15|TRBJ1-5
TGTGCCACCAGCAGAGCGGGGGGGAATCAGCCCCAGCATTTT
CATSRAGGNQPQHF
>-|-|TRBV12-5|TRBJ2-1
TGTGCTAGTGGCCGCGGGCTAGCGAACTACAATGAGCAGTTCTTC
CASGRGLANYNEQFF
>-|-|TRBV4-3|TRBJ2-7
TGCGCCAGCAGCCATTCCGGGGCGAACCTGGCATACGAGCAGTACTTC
CASSHSGANLAYEQYF
>-|-|TRBV9|TRBJ2-1
TGTGCCAGCAGCGTAGACGGAGCGAGAGCGTATGAGCAGTTCTTC
CASSVDGARAYEQFF
>-|-|TRBV9|TRBJ2-1
TGTGCCAGCAGCCCAAGCCCCATTGTCTCCTACAATGAGCAGTTCTTC
CASSPSPIVSYNEQFF
>-|-|TRBV20-1|TRBJ1-4
TGCAGTGCTTTGAGGGAAAAACTGTTTTTT
CSALREKLFF
>once|TRBD1|TRBV6-6|TRBJ2-7
TGTGCCAGCAGGCTGGGACAGTCCTACGAGCAGTACTTC
CASRLGQSYEQYF
>once|TRBD1|TRBV2|TRBJ1-5
TGTGCCAGCAGTGTAAAGGACAGGGGGCCCCGGGGTCAGCCCCAGCATTTT
CASSVKDRGPRGQPQHF
>-|-|TRBV6-5|TRBJ2-1
TGTGCCAGCACACAAAAACGGATGGGGGGCTTTGAGCAGTTCTTC
CASTQKRMGGFEQFF
>-|-|TRBV19|TRBJ2-7
TGTGCCAGTAGTCGAACCTCAGACCTAGAATCCTACGAGCAGTACTTC
CASSRTSDLESYEQYF
>-|-|TRBV9|TRBJ2-3
TGTGCCAGCAGCGTAGCTAGCAGTAGCACAGATACGCAGTATTTT
CASSVASSSTDTQYF
>-|TRBD2|TRBV7-2|TRBJ2-1
TGTGCCAGCAGCTTTTATAGCGGGGGCCACAATGAGCAGTTCTTC
CASSFYSGGHNEQFF
>once|TRBD2|TRBV10-3|TRBJ2-7
TGTGCCATCAGTGAGTTGGCTAGCGGGACCTACGAGCAGTACTTC
CAISELASGTYEQYF
>-|TRBD1|TRBV7-3|TRBJ1-1
TGTGCCAGCAGCTCCCAGGGTACAGGGGCCACTGAAGCTTTCTTT
CASSSQGTGATEAFF